Here is one T cell receptor (beta chain) with its context. With 4 bases clipped from V and 9 bases from J, the junction kept 7 bases outside the gene matches. The CDR3 covers 14 residues. Germline-derived CDR1 and CDR2 are MGHRA and YSYEKL. Positively selected for CCR7, the CD45RO-negative cells used as naive CD8 cells excluded terminally differentiated effector memory CD45RA+ cells. This sample stems from a study of shared clonotypes between healthy human individuals. Study at large: CD4 naive cells filled three plates per donor, CD4 memory three, CD8 naive two and CD8 memory one.

Data came from immunoSEQ multiplex PCR; TCRdb stores just in-frame clones and leaves some out. The sample consists of over 2,000,000 clones, just under 95% of them appearing once. The sample consisted of naive CD8+ T cells from PBMCs. The TCR was taken from a man younger than 35 in good health. Some clones in this sample may be carry-over from other donors' samples. The gene calls are TRBV4-1 and TRBJ2-1; 9 nucleotides agree with TRBD1. The CDR3 reads CASSPRTGVGEQFF. The CDR3 region has the DNA TGCGCCAGCAGCCCCCGGACAGGGGTTGGTGAGCAGTTCTTC.